The subject of this entry is one T cell receptor (beta chain). When the RNA was reverse transcribed, random hexamers were used with an input of about 0.45 to 1 ug. TCRdb re-analysed the immunoSEQ multiplex PCR reads in MiXCR, keeping a single row per CDR3 protein. The table shows 200,000 to 250,000 distinct CDR3 sequences, with 95% occurring only once. These data come from a study of CD8 T cells in Susac syndrome. This CDR3 comprises 16 residues. CDR1 and CDR2 from the germline V gene are LGHDT and YNNKEL (reference sequence). With 1 base removed from V and 2 bases from J, the gap between germline ends came to 14 bases.

The rearrangement uses TRBV3-1 and TRBJ2-5, with D unclear. This TCR was recovered from a human donor with multiple sclerosis. Sequencing input: CD4+ T cells from PBMCs. CDR3 bases: TGTGCCAGCAGCCAAGTCCCTACGGCAAGACAAGAGACCCAGTACTTC. Translated: CASSQVPTARQETQYF.